This T cell receptor beta chain was obtained from a study of shared T cell receptors in the human thymus. The CDR3 loop spans 15 amino acids. V was trimmed by 4 bases and J by 8 bases, leaving 17 bases between them. CDR1 is MGHDK and CDR2 is SYGVNS in the germline V gene. Only in-frame clones appear in the TCRdb table, and some are missing; sequencing was by immunoSEQ multiplex PCR. This table has hundreds of thousands of clones, 70% to 90% appearing once. These data were also reused for a study on human thymus T cells. That publication notes: Healthy Finnish infants undergoing corrective surgery for congenital heart defects were the donors. Corrective cardiac surgery supplied the resected thymus tissue.

The clonotype originates from a boy in the first two years of life with a congenital heart defect. The chain combines TRBV25-1 with TRBJ1-4; D remains ambiguous. Sequenced input: thymocytes. CDR3 bases: TGTGCCAGCAGTGTTGGATTGGGCCCTTGGGAAAAACTGTTTTTT. It translates to CASSVGLGPWEKLFF.